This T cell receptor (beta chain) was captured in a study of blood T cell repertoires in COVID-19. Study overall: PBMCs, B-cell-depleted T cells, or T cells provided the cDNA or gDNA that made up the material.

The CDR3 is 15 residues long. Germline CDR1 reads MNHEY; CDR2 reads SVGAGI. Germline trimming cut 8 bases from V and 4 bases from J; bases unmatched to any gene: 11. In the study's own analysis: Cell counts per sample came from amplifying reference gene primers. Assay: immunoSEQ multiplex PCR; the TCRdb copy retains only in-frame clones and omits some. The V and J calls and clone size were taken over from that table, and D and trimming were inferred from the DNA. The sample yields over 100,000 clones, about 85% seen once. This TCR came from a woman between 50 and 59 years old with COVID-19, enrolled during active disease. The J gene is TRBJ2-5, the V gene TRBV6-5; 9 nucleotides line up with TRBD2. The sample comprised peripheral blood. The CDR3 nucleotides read TGTGCCAGCGGGCGATCCGGGACTAGCCCAGAGACCCAGTACTTC. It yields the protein CASGRSGTSPETQYF.